This TCR beta chain was retrieved from a study of blood T cell repertoires in COVID-19. The data were produced by immunoSEQ multiplex PCR, yet TCRdb's version contains in-frame clones alone and is incomplete. The sample yields roughly 100,000 clones, around 90% seen once. This CDR3 is built from 13 residues. Trimming shortened V by 0 bases and J by 2 bases, and 4 bases separated the two germline ends. This clonotype was sampled from a woman in her fifties or sixties with acute or convalescent COVID-19. The rearrangement links TRBV12-3 or TRBV12-4 to TRBJ1-1; D is ambiguous. The sequencing input was peripheral blood. Written as DNA, the CDR3 is TGTGCCAGCAGTTTAGCCCAAAACACTGAAGCTTTCTTT. Amino acids: CASSLAQNTEAFF.